The following is a T cell receptor (beta chain) sequence with its context. V lost 6 bases and J lost 4, with 12 bases in between. This CDR3 region has 13 residues. Germline values: CDR1 MDHEN, CDR2 SYDVKM. Generated by immunoSEQ multiplex PCR, the TCRdb table keeps only in-frame clones and is missing some. The table records 160,000 or so clones, approximately 85% of them present only once. These data originate in a study of blood T cell repertoires in COVID-19. Study in general: Samples taken during acute and convalescent COVID-19 were collected in the United States, Italy and Spain. PBMCs, B-cell-depleted T cells, or T cells provided the cDNA or gDNA that made up the material.

This sequence originates from a woman in her fifties or sixties with COVID-19, enrolled during active disease. V and J are TRBV28 and TRBJ2-5, with a tentative D call TRBD2 (6 bases). The sample was peripheral blood. CDR3 region: CASRGGLGETQYF. The CDR3 DNA is TGTGCCAGCAGGGGGGGTCTTGGAGAGACCCAGTACTTC.